The sample holds many counts of the clone carrying this T cell receptor (beta chain). This sample is drawn from a study of lung T cells in sarcoidosis with Löfgren's syndrome. About the research overall: Löfgren's syndrome patients were the main repertoire analysis focus.

In TCRdb, the reads were re-called with MiXCR into one record per CDR3 protein. The data show around 21,000 distinct CDR3 sequences, about 20% seen once. The receptor's source is a human donor with sarcoidosis (Löfgren's syndrome or another form), or a control subject (not recorded which). Sequencing input: CD4+ T cells from PBMCs.

As DNA, the CDR3 is TGTGCCAGCAGTTTTTTGCAGGGGTCCTACGAGCAGTACTTC. It specifies CASSFLQGSYEQYF. The chain uses TRBV28 and TRBJ2-7, with D tentatively TRBD1 (6 bases). The CDR3 has 14 residues. Germline V lookup: CDR1 MDHEN, CDR2 SYDVKM. V was pared by 3 bases and J by 1 base, with 10 bases between. The full variable domain, rest sourced from reference TRBV28 and TRBJ2-7, is DVKVTQSSRYLVKRTGEKVFLECVQDMDHENMFWYRQDPGLGLRLIYFSYDVKMKEKGDIPEGYSVSREKKERFSLILESASTNQTSMYLCASSFLQGSYEQYFGPGTRLTVT.